This passage covers 17 T cell receptor beta chains from one sample sequenced in a study of T cell responses to AZD1222 COVID-19 vaccine. Measured with immunoSEQ multiplex PCR; TCRdb has only the in-frame clones, and not every one. The data show 130,000 or so clones, 80% to 95% seen once. The source material was peripheral blood, sampled 28 days after the second dose of the MenACWY control vaccine. These TCRs come from an adult who received the MenACWY meningococcal vaccine as a control.

This chain uses TRBV29-1 with TRBJ2-3; D is unresolved. Germline loops: CDR1 SQVTM, CDR2 ANQGSEA. Trimming removed 0 bases at V and 0 bases at J, with 13 bases between. The CDR3 consists of 16 residues. The CDR3 DNA reads as TGCAGCGTTGAAGATGTCGGGCCAACTAGCACAGATACGCAGTATTTT. This translates into CSVEDVGPTSTDTQYF.

This chain links TRBV7-9 with TRBJ1-4; D uncertain. V gave up 3 bases and J gave up 5 bases, with 10 bases separating them. The CDR3 covers 14 residues. From germline, CDR1 is SEHNR and CDR2 FQNEAQ (reference sequence). The CDR3 sequence: CASSFQQSNEKLFF. In nucleotides, the CDR3 is TGTGCCAGCAGCTTCCAACAGTCCAATGAAAAACTGTTTTTT.

The chain joins TRBV18 to TRBJ2-2; 9 bases are a match to TRBD2. The CDR3 totals 16 residues. V trimming: 0 bases; J trimming: 5 bases; junction bases outside the gene matches: 4. Germline values: CDR1 KGHSH, CDR2 LQKENI. The DNA of the CDR3 is TGTGCCAGCTCACCACCTAGCGGGGGCCCAACCGGGGAGCTGTTTTTT. This encodes CASSPPSGGPTGELFF.

The rearrangement links TRBV27 to TRBJ2-1, with 7 bases aligning to TRBD1. CDR1 and CDR2 (germline): MNHEY, SMNVEV (reference sequence). Trimming took 6 bases from V and 3 from J; bases not matched to a gene: 11. The CDR3 extends over 16 amino acids. The CDR3 DNA follows: TGTGCCAGCAGCAGATTGACAGGGACGATCTACAATGAGCAGTTCTTC. This translates into CASSRLTGTIYNEQFF.

The rearrangement links TRBV5-1 to TRBJ1-5, with D perhaps matching TRBD1 (5 bases). Trimming cost V 4 bases and J 8 bases, with 16 bases left between them. The CDR3 has 14 residues. CDR1 and CDR2 from the germline V gene are SGHRS and YFSETQ. The CDR3 is CASSRDSPNEPQHF. CDR3 bases: TGCGCCAGCAGCCGTGACAGCCCGAATGAGCCCCAGCATTTT.

The chain combines TRBV28 with TRBJ2-3, with a tentative D call TRBD2 (7 bases). Germline CDR1 MDHEN, CDR2 SYDVKM. There are 15 residues in the CDR3. Deletions cut 3 bases from V and 1 base from J, with 11 bases between. The CDR3 sequence: CASSFGGGGTDTQYF. The CDR3 DNA is TGTGCCAGCAGTTTTGGAGGGGGGGGCACAGATACGCAGTATTTT.

The chain combines TRBV6-2 or TRBV6-3 with TRBJ2-5; D ambiguous. CDR3 length: 13 residues. V was cut by 0 bases and J by 8 bases, with 10 bases left in between. Germline V gives CDR1 MNHEY, CDR2 SVGEGT. The DNA for the CDR3 is TGTGCCAGCAGTTACTCTCTTCTAGTCACCCAGTACTTC. This sequence encodes CASSYSLLVTQYF.

The chain is built from TRBV6-5 and TRBJ1-3; possible D gene TRBD1, 6 bases. This CDR3 is built from 16 residues. Germline assignment: CDR1 MNHEY and CDR2 SVGAGI. Trimming left V 4 bases short and J 4 bases short, with 17 bases between. The CDR3 loop is CASSSGAGEYGNTIYF. CDR3 coding DNA: TGTGCCAGCAGTTCGGGGGCAGGGGAGTACGGAAACACCATATATTTT.

This clone was seen more than once but under ten times. This chain joins TRBV9 and TRBJ2-7, with 7 bases matching TRBD2. CDR1 SGDLS and CDR2 YYNGEE come from the germline V gene. CDR3 length equals 14 residues. Losses at the gene ends were 0 bases for V and 3 bases for J; bases not matched to a gene: 3. DNA for the CDR3: TGTGCCAGCAGCGTAGCGAGCGGGAACTACGAGCAGTACTTC. Its protein is CASSVASGNYEQYF.

CDR3: CASSSYSLGVEKLFF. CDR3 DNA: TGTGCCAGCAGCTCATACTCCCTGGGGGTGGAAAAACTGTTTTTT. The rearrangement joins TRBV28 to TRBJ1-4; D may be TRBD1 (5 bases). The CDR3 extends over 15 amino acids. Germline CDR1 reads MDHEN; CDR2 reads SYDVKM. V lost 6 bases, J lost 8 bases, and 19 bases lay in between.

The J gene is TRBJ2-3, the V gene TRBV18; D is undetermined. Trimming pared 5 bases from V and 1 base from J, leaving 19 bases between. Germline V gives CDR1 KGHSH, CDR2 LQKENI. The length of the CDR3 is 17 residues. The CDR3 loop is CASSSQPRQDGTDTQYF. The CDR3, as DNA: TGTGCCAGCTCATCCCAGCCCCGCCAGGATGGCACAGATACGCAGTATTTT.

The chain joins TRBV7-9 to TRBJ1-3, with D possibly being TRBD1 (6 bases). The CDR3 totals 16 residues. The germline CDR1 and CDR2 sequences are SEHNR and FQNEAQ (reference sequence). The ends were cut back, 4 bases at V and 0 bases at J, with 13 bases in the middle. The CDR3 nucleotides are TGTGCCAGCAGCTCTTCGGGGGCGAGCTCTGGAAACACCATATATTTT. The encoded protein is CASSSSGASSGNTIYF.

This chain connects TRBV7-9 to TRBJ2-1, with 7 bases fitting TRBD2. Unmatched junction bases numbered 18, after V lost 5 bases and J lost 5 bases. The CDR3 consists of 18 residues. Per the germline V gene, CDR1 is SEHNR and CDR2 is FQNEAQ (reference sequence). CDR3 sequence (DNA): TGTGCCAGCAGCCCACCGAGACTGAGGACTAGAATCAACAATGAGCAGTTCTTC. Translated, it gives CASSPPRLRTRINNEQFF. Using reference TRBV7-9 and TRBJ2-1 for the parts outside the CDR3, the full variable domain is DTGVSQNPRHKITKRGQNVTFRCDPISEHNRLYWYRQTLGQGPEFLTYFQNEAQLEKSRLLSDRFSAERPKGSFSTLEIQRTEQGDSAMYLCASSPPRLRTRINNEQFFGPGTRLTVL.

The chain uses TRBV5-4 and TRBJ2-4; maybe TRBD2 (6 bases). The germline V and J ends were trimmed by 0 bases and 5 bases, with 12 bases remaining between them. This CDR3 is 15 amino acids long. Looked up from germline, CDR1 is SGHNT and CDR2 is YYREEE (reference sequence). In DNA form, the CDR3 reads TGTGCCAGCAGCTTGGGGGGGGTAGGGCAAAACATTCAGTACTTC. Its protein product is CASSLGGVGQNIQYF.

The CDR3 nucleotides read TGTGCCAGCAGCTTGGCCGGACAGGGCAATGAAAAACTGTTTTTT. Its translation is CASSLAGQGNEKLFF. The chain is built from TRBV5-6 and TRBJ1-4, with 8 bases identical to TRBD1. Germline CDR1 is SGHDT and CDR2 is YYEEEE. The CDR3 runs 15 residues. The V and J ends lost 0 bases and 5 bases, in that order; junction bases with no gene match: 3.

This clone has just one count. The rearrangement uses TRBV6-5 and TRBJ1-1, with a possible D match to TRBD1 (6 bases). Deletions cut 6 bases from V and 2 bases from J, with 13 bases between. Germline values: CDR1 MNHEY, CDR2 SVGAGI. CDR3 length: 14 residues. The CDR3 bases are TGTGCCAGCAGCAGAGGCAGGGGCAACACTGAAGCTTTCTTT. Protein product: CASSRGRGNTEAFF.

On this clone: At the DNA level, this CDR3 is encoded by other sequences in the same sample as well. V and J are TRBV11-2 and TRBJ2-1; D call uncertain. Germline V gene lookup returns CDR1 SGHAT and CDR2 FQNNGV. The CDR3 is made up of 15 amino acids. Between the trimmed V and J ends, which lost 1 base and 1 base, there was a span of 8 bases. Here the CDR3 DNA reads TGTGCCAGCAGCTTAGTGACCGGATCCTACAATGAGCAGTTCTTC. Protein product: CASSLVTGSYNEQFF.